These 7 T cell receptor beta chains were sequenced from one sample in a study of CD8+ T cells in alopecia areata. Once RNA had been extracted, it was reverse transcribed into cDNA to act as the sequencing template. Assay: immunoSEQ multiplex PCR; the TCRdb copy retains only in-frame clones and omits some. The sample contains under 110,000 clones, roughly 56% of which appear only once. The treatment: oral pan-JAK inhibitor, 5-10 mg twice daily. The starting material was CD8+ T cells sorted from blood, obtained between weeks 55 and 65, from a patient treated with tofacitinib. The source of these receptors is a human donor with alopecia areata.

V is TRBV2 and J is TRBJ2-3; D is unresolved. The CDR3 covers 13 residues. Between the trimmed V and J ends, which lost 8 bases and 4 bases, there was a span of 13 bases. Germline lookup yields CDR1 SNHLY and CDR2 FYNNEI. This CDR3 is CASLLRVADTQYF. In DNA form, the CDR3 reads TGTGCCAGCCTCCTCCGGGTAGCAGATACGCAGTATTTT.

V is TRBV6-6 and J is TRBJ2-3, with a weak D call TRBD1 (6 bases). The CDR3 contains 12 residues. The germline V and J ends were trimmed by 5 bases and 6 bases, with 9 bases remaining between them. Per germline, CDR1 MNHNY and CDR2 SVGAGI (reference sequence). CDR3 residues: CASSIQGDTQYF. The CDR3, as DNA: TGTGCCAGCAGTATACAGGGTGATACGCAGTATTTT.

This clone came up a few times. J is TRBJ1-2 and V is TRBV5-6, with 8 bases matching TRBD1. CDR1 is SGHDT, CDR2 YYEEEE, per germline. This CDR3 region has 16 residues. J gave up 6 bases and V 6 bases, and 16 bases lay outside the gene matches. CDR3 amino acids: CASKTPGGDRSNGYTF. The CDR3 DNA follows: TGTGCCAGCAAGACCCCCGGGGGGGACAGGTCGAATGGCTACACCTTC. The variable domain in full, completed from reference TRBV5-6 and TRBJ1-2, reads DAGVTQSPTHLIKTRGQQVTLRCSPKSGHDTVSWYQQALGQGPQFIFQYYEEEERQRGNFPDRFSGHQFPNYSSELNVNALLLGDSALYLCASKTPGGDRSNGYTFGSGTRLTVV.

The chain employs TRBV6-6 and TRBJ2-7; 7 bases are a match to TRBD2. The CDR3 sequence is 12 residues long. CDR1 and CDR2 from the germline V gene are MNHNY and SVGAGI (reference sequence). After removal of 7 bases from V and 3 bases from J, the junction contained 3 bases not matched to a gene. The CDR3 region is CASIAGDYEQYF. The CDR3, as DNA: TGTGCCAGCATTGCGGGAGACTACGAGCAGTACTTC.

V is TRBV29-1 and J is TRBJ2-1; D remains unclear. CDR1 SQVTM and CDR2 ANQGSEA come from the germline V gene. V was trimmed by 3 bases and J by 1 base, leaving 4 bases between them. This CDR3 is 12 amino acids long. CDR3 region: CSVDISYNEQFF. CDR3 bases: TGCAGCGTTGACATATCCTACAATGAGCAGTTCTTC.

The chain uses TRBV6-4 and TRBJ2-1; D uncertain. Germline-derived CDR1 and CDR2 are MRHNA and SNTAGT. CDR3 length: 14 residues. V was cut by 0 bases and J by 2 bases, with 5 bases left in between. CDR3 loop: CASSDSAAYNEQFF. The CDR3 nucleotides are TGTGCCAGCAGTGACTCGGCAGCCTACAATGAGCAGTTCTTC.

This clone was found once. The chain employs TRBV7-9 and TRBJ1-2, with 8 nucleotides matching TRBD1. The CDR3 contains 16 residues. The germline CDR1 and CDR2 sequences are SEHNR and FQNEAQ (reference sequence). V was pared by 1 base and J by 6 bases, with 10 bases of the junction left unmatched. CDR3 nucleotide sequence: TGTGCCAGCAGCTTAGGAGGGCCGGACAGGGCGAATGGCTACACCTTC. Translating it yields CASSLGGPDRANGYTF.